This T cell receptor beta chain was sequenced during a study of T cells in Graves' hyperthyroidism and ophthalmopathy. A patient was excluded if there was uncontrolled infection, other autoimmune disease, pregnancy or lactation. Trimming took off 1 base at V and 3 bases at J, with 12 bases between the two ends. Germline V CDR1 and CDR2: SGHAT, FQNNGV. The CDR3 runs 15 residues. This clonotype was picked up a small number of times. Amplified TCR beta CDR3 regions derived from RNA transcripts. An initial round of RT-PCR targeting the TCR CDR3 relied on the HTBI primer set. MiXCR, applied by TCRdb to the multiplex PCR reads, yields one record per CDR3 protein. The repertoire holds over 700,000 distinct CDR3 sequences, with around 39% as singletons.

The chain carries TRBV11-2 and TRBJ1-1; perhaps TRBD1 as D (6 bases). This clonotype originated in a man aged 18 to 29 with Graves' hyperthyroidism. Material for sequencing was blood. CDR3 sequence reads: CASSLARGVDTEAFF. DNA for the CDR3: TGTGCCAGCAGCTTAGCCAGGGGAGTAGACACTGAAGCTTTCTTT.